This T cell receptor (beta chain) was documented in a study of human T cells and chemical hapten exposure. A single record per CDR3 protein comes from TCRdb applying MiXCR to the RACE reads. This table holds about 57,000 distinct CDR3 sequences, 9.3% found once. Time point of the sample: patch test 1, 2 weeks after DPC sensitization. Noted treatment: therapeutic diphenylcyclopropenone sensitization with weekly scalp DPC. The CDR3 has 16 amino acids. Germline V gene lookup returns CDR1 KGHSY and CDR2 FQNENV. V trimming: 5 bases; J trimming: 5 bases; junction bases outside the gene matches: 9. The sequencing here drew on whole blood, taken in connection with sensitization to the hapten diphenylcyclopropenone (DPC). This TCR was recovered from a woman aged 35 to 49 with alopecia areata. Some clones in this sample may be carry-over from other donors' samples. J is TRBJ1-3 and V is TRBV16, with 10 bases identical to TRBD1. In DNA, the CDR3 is TGTGCCAGCAGCGGCCACGGGACAGGGGCCAGAAACACCATATATTTT. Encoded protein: CASSGHGTGARNTIYF.